The TCR beta chain described here comes from a study of graft-versus-host responses after intestinal transplantation. About the study: Each of the recipients got a multivisceral, liver-intestinal, or isolated intestinal transplant. Every transplant recipient was induced with anti-thymocyte globulin, then maintained on tacrolimus and steroids for about 3 years. Study results and caveats: The recipient marrow held GvH clones, and some of them showed up first in ileum or blood.

As regards this clone: What it recognizes is unknown.

The length of the CDR3 is 14 residues. The germline V gene encodes CDR1 SGHDT and CDR2 YYEEEE. The germline V and J ends were trimmed by 4 bases and 0 bases, with 9 bases remaining between them. TCRdb's copy holds only in-frame clones and misses some; the assay was immunoSEQ multiplex PCR. The sample holds some 84,000 clones, approximately 78% seen once. The specimen comprised unstimulated CD4+ T cells sorted from spleen or lymph node cells, sampled before intestinal transplant. The source is a human donor who received an intestinal transplant. The chain combines TRBV5-6 with TRBJ2-3, with a weak D call TRBD2 (5 bases). The DNA for the CDR3 is TGTGCCAGCAGCGGAGGCAGGAGCACAGATACGCAGTATTTT. It is translated as CASSGGRSTDTQYF.